This entry features one TCR beta chain sequence. Original handling: Estimated nucleated cell counts came from reference gene primer amplification. Profiled with immunoSEQ multiplex PCR; TCRdb holds only in-frame clones, not every one. From that table come the V and J calls and clone size; the DNA was used to work out D and trimming. The table records over 85,000 clones, 88% of them present only once. This sample was included in a study of blood T cell repertoires in COVID-19. Study information: Material from acute and convalescent COVID-19 was sourced from the United States, Italy and Spain.

Material for sequencing was peripheral blood. The receptor was isolated from a woman older than 75 with active COVID-19.

The CDR3 sequence: CASSGLTDTQYF. As DNA, the CDR3 is TGTGCCAGCAGTGGGCTCACAGATACGCAGTATTTT. The J gene is TRBJ2-3, the V gene TRBV2; D remains ambiguous. Germline CDR1 SNHLY, CDR2 FYNNEI. V was cut by 4 bases and J by 2 bases, with 4 bases left in between. The CDR3 has 12 amino acids.